This entry lists 10 T cell receptor beta chains sequenced from one sample in a study of blood T cell repertoires in COVID-19 (dated by TCRdb to 2020 to 2022). To prepare the library, the immunoSEQ multiplex PCR assay was applied. The table comes from immuneACCESS by way of TCRdb, which keeps in-frame sequences with V and J called. Part of the clones is missing from these tables; in studies checked, under half for an unresolved V gene and the rest for unknown reasons. The sample table contains about 200,000 clones; only one count was recorded for around 75% of them. The ten largest make up around 6% of the sample. The sequenced sample consisted of peripheral blood. These receptors were collected from a woman aged 40 to 55 with COVID-19, enrolled during active disease.

The CDR3 is CSVEGAKNTDTQYF. The CDR3 bases are TGCAGCGTTGAAGGGGCCAAGAACACAGATACGCAGTATTTT. V gene TRBV29-1 combines with J gene TRBJ2-3; D not resolved. The CDR3 consists of 14 residues. V gave up 1 base and J gave up 2 bases, with 10 bases separating them. CDR1 and CDR2 from the germline V gene are SQVTM and ANQGSEA.

This clone has a count of ten or more. CDR3 sequence: CASNRGGRNSNQPQHF. The CDR3 nucleotides are TGTGCCAGCAATAGGGGAGGGCGGAATAGCAATCAGCCCCAGCATTTT. The chain employs TRBV2 and TRBJ1-5; the D gene is possibly TRBD1 (5 bases). The CDR3 covers 16 residues. Trimming cost V 7 bases and J 0 bases, with 16 bases left between them. The germline gives CDR1 SNHLY, CDR2 FYNNEI.

The chain uses TRBV20-1 and TRBJ2-7; D is perhaps TRBD2 (6 bases). The germline CDR1 and CDR2 sequences are DFQATT and SNEGSKA (reference sequence). CDR3 length: 11 residues. Trimming removed 6 bases from V and 4 bases from J, with 10 bases in between. CDR3: CSAPREYEQYF. In DNA form, the CDR3 reads TGCAGTGCCCCCCGGGAGTACGAGCAGTACTTC.

The chain couples TRBV11-3 to TRBJ2-1; D is perhaps TRBD1 (6 bases). CDR3 length: 14 amino acids. Trimming removed 5 bases from V and 4 bases from J, with 12 bases in between. CDR1 and CDR2 from the germline V gene are SGHNT and YENEEA. This CDR3 reads CASSRSDSYNEQFF. CDR3 coding DNA: TGTGCCAGCAGCCGCTCGGACAGTTACAATGAGCAGTTCTTC.

The chain recombines TRBV5-1 with TRBJ2-5; D may be TRBD2 (5 bases). The V gene's germline CDR1 is SGHRS and CDR2 YFSETQ. The germline V and J ends were trimmed by 6 bases and 1 base, with 13 bases remaining between them. The CDR3 sequence is 14 residues long. CDR3 sequence reads: CASMLGLSQETQYF. The DNA for the CDR3 is TGCGCCAGCATGCTCGGACTCTCCCAAGAGACCCAGTACTTC.

The chain carries TRBV7-2 and TRBJ2-7; D is unresolved. The CDR3 covers 13 residues. The V end was cut by 5 bases, the J end by 6 bases, with 14 bases between. In germline, CDR1 is SGHTA, CDR2 FQGNSA. In DNA form, the CDR3 reads TGTGCCAGCAGCCAGCGATCTCACGGCGAGCAGTACTTC. Amino acids: CASSQRSHGEQYF.

The V and J genes are TRBV19 and TRBJ1-5; 8 nucleotides align to TRBD1. The trim removed 6 bases at V and 6 bases at J, leaving 7 bases unmatched. The CDR3 loop spans 14 amino acids. The germline gives CDR1 LNHDA, CDR2 SQIVND (reference sequence). For the CDR3, the DNA is TGTGCCAGTAGCCATGGACAGGGAGGTCAGCCCCAGCATTTT. Translating gives CASSHGQGGQPQHF.

The CDR3 DNA is TGCGCCAGCAGCCAAGAAGGCGGGGCGGAGGAGACCCAGTACTTC. Protein sequence: CASSQEGGAEETQYF. The chain recombines TRBV4-1 with TRBJ2-5; D is perhaps TRBD2 (6 bases). V gave up 0 bases and J gave up 5 bases, with 13 bases separating them. The CDR3 covers 15 residues. Germline CDR1 and CDR2: MGHRA and YSYEKL.

This clone has only a few counts. V is TRBV7-2 and J is TRBJ1-5; 7 nucleotides line up with TRBD1. J was trimmed by 6 bases and V by 1 base; bases with no gene match: 9. CDR1 and CDR2 (germline): SGHTA, FQGNSA. The CDR3 extends over 16 amino acids. CDR3 coding DNA: TGTGCCAGCAGCTTAGTGGAGGGGGCGCGGGGTCAGCCCCAGCATTTT. It yields the protein CASSLVEGARGQPQHF.

This clone was seen a handful of times. The rearrangement joins TRBV5-1 to TRBJ1-6; no firm D call. This CDR3 is 13 amino acids long. The germline CDR1 and CDR2 sequences are SGHRS and YFSETQ. V gave up 6 bases and J gave up 7 bases, with 11 bases separating them. The DNA for the CDR3 is TGCGCCAGCATGGAAAGGGAGAATTCACCCCTCCACTTT. Protein product: CASMERENSPLHF.